This T cell receptor beta chain was recovered during a study of T-cell reconstitution after alpha-beta-depleted transplantation in children. Findings and limits, study-wide: T-cell counts and diversity at one year following transplant were attributed mainly to newly produced T cells. Approximately two months post-transplant, alpha-beta T cells reportedly originated from several hundred expanded graft clones. Some patients' high day-60 TCRbeta diversity was traced to surviving recipient T cells and thymic progenitors.

This clonotype turned up a few times. Its antigen is unidentified. CDR3 length: 12 residues. Germline-derived CDR1 and CDR2 are SQVTM and ANQGSEA. V shed 7 bases, J shed 7 bases, and the junction held 7 bases outside the gene matches. It was with unique molecular identifiers that the TCRbeta library was prepared. TCRdb reprocessed the PCR reads with MiXCR, giving one entry per CDR3 protein. Of approximately 350,000 distinct CDR3 sequences listed, under 20% are singletons. The chain is built from TRBV29-1 and TRBJ1-2, with 9 positions matching TRBD1. Source: PBMCs, mostly from graft donor cells, taken 360 days after TCRalphabeta/CD19-depleted stem cell transplant. The TCR comes from a male patient between 2 and 10 years old who had a stem cell transplant for acute lymphoblastic leukemia, so the T cells may come from the graft donor. The CDR3 DNA reads as TGCAGCGCCCTGGGACAGGGTGCTGGCTACACCTTC. It codes for CSALGQGAGYTF.